This TCR beta chain stems from a study of early T cells in non-severe SARS-CoV-2 infection. Study-level background: Chains were not paired, and sequencing was done on bulk RNA from unsorted whole blood. The study's findings and limits: Matching against VDJdb likely underestimated virus-specific expansions, favoring anti-spike CD8.

The library protocol tagged individual cDNA molecules with unique molecular identifiers. TCRdb redid the calling of the 5' RACE reads with MiXCR, one entry per CDR3 protein. This sample has tens of thousands of distinct CDR3 sequences, with 6.5% found just once. This clonotype was found many times. Antigen: not known. This CDR3 has 16 amino acids. CDR1 SGHTA and CDR2 FQGTGA come from the germline V gene. After removal of 1 base from V and 8 bases from J, the junction contained 6 bases not matched to a gene. Material: whole blood, obtained at baseline. The chain recombines TRBV7-3 with TRBJ2-1; TRBD2 aligns across 12 bases. This sequence was found in an adult who was a healthcare worker with PCR-confirmed SARS-CoV-2 infection or an uninfected control (not recorded which). The CDR3 bases are TGTGCCAGCAGCTTAATGGGGACTAGCGGGTCCGATGAGCAGTTCTTC. As protein: CASSLMGTSGSDEQFF.